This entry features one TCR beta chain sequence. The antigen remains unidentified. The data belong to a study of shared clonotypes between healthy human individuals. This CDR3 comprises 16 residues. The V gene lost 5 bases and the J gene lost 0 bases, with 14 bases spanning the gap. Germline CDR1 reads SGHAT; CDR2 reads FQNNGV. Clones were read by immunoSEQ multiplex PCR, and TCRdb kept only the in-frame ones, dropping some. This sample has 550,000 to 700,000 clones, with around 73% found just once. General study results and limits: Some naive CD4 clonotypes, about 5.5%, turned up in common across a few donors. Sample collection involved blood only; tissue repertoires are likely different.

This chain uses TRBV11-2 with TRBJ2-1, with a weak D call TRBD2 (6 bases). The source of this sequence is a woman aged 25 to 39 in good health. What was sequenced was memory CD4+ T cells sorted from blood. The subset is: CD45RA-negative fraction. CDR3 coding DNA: TGTGCCAGCAGCGCTGGGACTGACGTCTCCTACAATGAGCAGTTCTTC. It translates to CASSAGTDVSYNEQFF.